The subject of this entry is one T cell receptor (beta chain). In the authors' methods: By means of reference gene primer amplification, nucleated cell counts were estimated. TCRdb keeps only in-frame clones here, not all; method: immunoSEQ multiplex PCR. For V, J and clone size, that table is used; D and trimming come from the DNA. The profile shows about 80,000 clones, around 79% of them singletons. This entry comes from a study of blood T cell repertoires in COVID-19. On the study more broadly: From the United States, Italy and Spain came samples of acute and convalescent COVID-19. From T cells, B-cell-depleted T cells, or PBMCs came the material, which was cDNA or gDNA.

Germline V gene data show CDR1 as MNHNY and CDR2 as SVGAGI (reference sequence). The ends were cut back, 8 bases at V and 2 bases at J, with 10 bases in the middle. The CDR3 is 13 amino acids. The sequenced sample was peripheral blood. The chain couples TRBV6-6 to TRBJ1-3; possibly TRBD1 for D (5 bases). This receptor was identified in a man aged 50-60 years with active or convalescent COVID-19. DNA of the CDR3: TGTGCCAGCTCCGCGGGGGCTGGAAACACCATATATTTT. It codes for CASSAGAGNTIYF.